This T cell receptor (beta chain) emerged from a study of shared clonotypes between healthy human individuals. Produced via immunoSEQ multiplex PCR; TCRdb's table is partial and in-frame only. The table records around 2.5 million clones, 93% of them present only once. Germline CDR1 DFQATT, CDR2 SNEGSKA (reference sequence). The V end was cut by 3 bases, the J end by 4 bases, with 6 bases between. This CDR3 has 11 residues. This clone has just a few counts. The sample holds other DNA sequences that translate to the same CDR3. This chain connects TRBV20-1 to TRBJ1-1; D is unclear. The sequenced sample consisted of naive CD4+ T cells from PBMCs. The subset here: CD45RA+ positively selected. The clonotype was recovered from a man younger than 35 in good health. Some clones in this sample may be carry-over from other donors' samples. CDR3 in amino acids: CSARVSTEAFF. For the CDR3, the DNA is TGCAGTGCTAGGGTAAGCACTGAAGCTTTCTTT.